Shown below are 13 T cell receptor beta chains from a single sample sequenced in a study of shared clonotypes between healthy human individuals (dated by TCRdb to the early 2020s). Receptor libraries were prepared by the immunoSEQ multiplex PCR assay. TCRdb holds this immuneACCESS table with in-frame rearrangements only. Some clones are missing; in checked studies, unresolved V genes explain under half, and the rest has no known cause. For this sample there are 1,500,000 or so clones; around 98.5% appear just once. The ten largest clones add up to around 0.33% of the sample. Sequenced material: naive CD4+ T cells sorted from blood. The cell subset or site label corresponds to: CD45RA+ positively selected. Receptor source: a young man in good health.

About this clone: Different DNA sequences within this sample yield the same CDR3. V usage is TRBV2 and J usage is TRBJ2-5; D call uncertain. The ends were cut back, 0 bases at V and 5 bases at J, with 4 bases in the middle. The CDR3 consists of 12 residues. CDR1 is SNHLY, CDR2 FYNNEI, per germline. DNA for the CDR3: TGTGCCAGCAGTGAAGCACGGGAGACCCAGTACTTC. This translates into CASSEARETQYF.

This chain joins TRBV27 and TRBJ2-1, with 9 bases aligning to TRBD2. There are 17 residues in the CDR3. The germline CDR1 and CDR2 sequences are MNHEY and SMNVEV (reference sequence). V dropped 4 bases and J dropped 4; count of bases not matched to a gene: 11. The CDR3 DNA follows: TGTGCCAGCAGTTCAATCGGGACTAGCAGAGCTTACAATGAGCAGTTCTTC. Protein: CASSSIGTSRAYNEQFF.

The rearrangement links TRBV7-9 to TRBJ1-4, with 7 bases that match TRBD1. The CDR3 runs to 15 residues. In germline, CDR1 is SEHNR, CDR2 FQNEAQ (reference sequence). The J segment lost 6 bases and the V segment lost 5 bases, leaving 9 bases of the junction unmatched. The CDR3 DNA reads TGTGCCAGCAGCCCCATGGGACAGCTTCATGAAAAACTGTTTTTT. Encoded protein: CASSPMGQLHEKLFF.

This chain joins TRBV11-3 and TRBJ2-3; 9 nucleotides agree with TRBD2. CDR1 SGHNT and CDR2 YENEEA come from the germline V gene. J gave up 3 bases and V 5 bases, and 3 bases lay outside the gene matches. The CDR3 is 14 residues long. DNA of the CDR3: TGTGCCAGCAGCCCAACTAGCGGGACAGATACGCAGTATTTT. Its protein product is CASSPTSGTDTQYF.

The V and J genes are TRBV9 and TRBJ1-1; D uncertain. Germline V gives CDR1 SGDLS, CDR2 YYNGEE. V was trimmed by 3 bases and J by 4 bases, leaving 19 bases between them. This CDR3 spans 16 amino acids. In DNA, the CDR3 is TGTGCCAGCAGCGGCTCGGGTCGAAGGAGGAGCACTGAAGCTTTCTTT. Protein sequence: CASSGSGRRRSTEAFF.

DNA of the CDR3: TGTGCCAGCACATATGGACAGGGATACTTGAACACTGAAGCTTTCTTT. Protein product: CASTYGQGYLNTEAFF. J is TRBJ1-1 and V is TRBV28; 8 bases align to TRBD1. The V and J ends lost 7 bases and 0 bases, in that order; junction bases with no gene match: 10. CDR3 size: 16 residues. The germline gives CDR1 MDHEN, CDR2 SYDVKM.

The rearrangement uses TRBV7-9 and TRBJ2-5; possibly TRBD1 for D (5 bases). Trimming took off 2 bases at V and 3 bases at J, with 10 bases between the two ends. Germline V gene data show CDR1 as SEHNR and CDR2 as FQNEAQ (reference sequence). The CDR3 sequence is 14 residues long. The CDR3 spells CASSLSQGKETQYF. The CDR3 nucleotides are TGTGCCAGCAGCTTATCCCAGGGCAAAGAGACCCAGTACTTC.

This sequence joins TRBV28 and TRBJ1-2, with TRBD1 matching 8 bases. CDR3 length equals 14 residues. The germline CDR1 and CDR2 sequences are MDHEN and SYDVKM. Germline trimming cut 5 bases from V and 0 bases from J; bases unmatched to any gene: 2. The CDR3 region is CASSGTGANYGYTF. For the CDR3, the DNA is TGTGCCAGCAGTGGGACAGGAGCTAACTATGGCTACACCTTC.

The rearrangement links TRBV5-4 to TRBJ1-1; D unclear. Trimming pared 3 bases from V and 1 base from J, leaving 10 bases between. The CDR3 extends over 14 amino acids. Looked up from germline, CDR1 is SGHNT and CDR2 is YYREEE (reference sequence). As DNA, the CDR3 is TGTGCCAGCAGCTCGGAGTCAAGGAACACTGAAGCTTTCTTT. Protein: CASSSESRNTEAFF.

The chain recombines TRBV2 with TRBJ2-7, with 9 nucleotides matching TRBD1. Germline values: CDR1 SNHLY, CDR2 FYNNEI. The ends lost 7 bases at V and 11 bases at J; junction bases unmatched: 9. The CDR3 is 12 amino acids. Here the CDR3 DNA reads TGTGCCAGCAATGACAGGGGGAGAAGCAAGTACTTC. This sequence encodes CASNDRGRSKYF.

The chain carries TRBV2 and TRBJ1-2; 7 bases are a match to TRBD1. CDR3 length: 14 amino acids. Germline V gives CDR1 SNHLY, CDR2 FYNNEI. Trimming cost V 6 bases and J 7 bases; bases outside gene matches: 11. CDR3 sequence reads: CASRPGQDRAGYTF. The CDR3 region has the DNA TGTGCCAGCAGACCCGGACAGGACCGGGCTGGCTACACCTTC.

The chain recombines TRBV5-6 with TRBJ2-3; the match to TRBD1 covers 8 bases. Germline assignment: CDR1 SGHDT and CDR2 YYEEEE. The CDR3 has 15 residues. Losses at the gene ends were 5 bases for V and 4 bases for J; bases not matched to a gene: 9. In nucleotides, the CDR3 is TGTGCCAGCAGTCCCAGACAGGGGATCCCAGATACGCAGTATTTT. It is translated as CASSPRQGIPDTQYF.

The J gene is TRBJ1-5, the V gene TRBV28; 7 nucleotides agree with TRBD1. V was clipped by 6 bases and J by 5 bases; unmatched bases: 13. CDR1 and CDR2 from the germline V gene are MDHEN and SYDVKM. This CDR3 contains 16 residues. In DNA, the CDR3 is TGTGCCAGCAGCCCCCTGACAGGGTGGTCGGATCAGCCCCAGCATTTT. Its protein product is CASSPLTGWSDQPQHF. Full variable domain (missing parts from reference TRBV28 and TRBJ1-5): DVKVTQSSRYLVKRTGEKVFLECVQDMDHENMFWYRQDPGLGLRLIYFSYDVKMKEKGDIPEGYSVSREKKERFSLILESASTNQTSMYLCASSPLTGWSDQPQHFGDGTRLSIL.